This T cell receptor (beta chain) derives from a study of blood T cells in healthy people across ages. This clonotype was detected a few times. Its antigen remains unknown. It was with a sample-barcoded 5' primer and a J-beta primer mix that a second PCR of roughly 7 to 11 cycles was run. No fewer than 3 million CDR3-containing paired-end reads came from each sample. TCRdb re-derived calls from the 5' RACE reads in MiXCR, one entry per CDR3 protein. The table has over 950,000 distinct CDR3 sequences, 35% to 40% seen once. Study findings and constraints: Both naive CD4+ cell counts and diversity were greater in long-lived donors than in aged donors.

V gave up 3 bases and J gave up 8 bases, with 13 bases separating them. The CDR3 is 13 amino acids. CDR1 WSHSY and CDR2 SAAADI come from the germline V gene. This clonotype was sampled from a man aged 18 to 30 in good health. Sequences were obtained from blood. The chain employs TRBV10-2 and TRBJ1-2; D possibly corresponds to TRBD1 (5 bases). The CDR3 region is CASSDFDSRGYTF. In DNA form, the CDR3 reads TGCGCCAGCAGTGATTTCGACAGCCGAGGCTACACCTTC.